This T cell receptor beta chain was captured in a study of beta chain features in type 1 diabetes. Whole-study results and caveats: PCR might show a preference for shorter templates, equally across patients and controls. Type 1 diabetes patients showed a moderate but significant shortening of TCRB CDR3s in all four CD4+ subsets.

There are 10 residues in the CDR3. The germline V and J ends were trimmed by 4 bases and 5 bases, with 5 bases remaining between them. Germline CDR1 reads SQVTM; CDR2 reads ANQGSEA. A remark on this clone: Antigen: not known.

Isolated RNA was reverse transcribed in full, so expressed TCRB transcripts were sequenced. The data were produced by immunoSEQ multiplex PCR, yet TCRdb's version contains in-frame clones alone and is incomplete. The sample has around 250,000 clones, roughly 13% seen once. The V call is TRBV29-1, the J call TRBJ2-5; D call uncertain. The sequence was obtained from a young man with type 1 diabetes. The specimen was naive CD4+ T cells from blood. The CDR3 sequence is CSVAIETQYF. The DNA of the CDR3 is TGCAGCGTTGCTATCGAGACCCAGTACTTC.